The rows below give T cell receptor beta chains drawn from one sample of a study of cytomegalovirus exposure and HLA in healthy donors. The protocol was immunoSEQ multiplex PCR, while the TCRdb copy is restricted to in-frame clones and leaves out a portion. Here the sample spans approximately 160,000 clones, 75% being singletons. The specimen sequenced was PBMCs. These receptors were obtained from a male donor in good health and CMV-seronegative. The CDR3 runs from the conserved cysteine through the conserved F or W. Each record gives: J gene, clone size, D gene, CDR3 length, V gene, CDR3 protein, CDR3 DNA. The D gene is left open where the match is weak. A clone size is listed for some rows: how often the clone was seen (once, few, many), or a class if it is expanded.

>TRBJ1-1|-|TRBD1|15|TRBV19
CASSPRTGEGTEAFF
TGTGCCAGTAGTCCCCGGACAGGGGAGGGCACTGAAGCTTTCTTT
>TRBJ1-4|few|-|14|TRBV18
CASSSARGGEKLFF
TGTGCCAGCTCATCGGCAAGGGGCGGTGAAAAACTGTTTTTT
>TRBJ1-4|-|-|14|TRBV7-9
CASSFPATNEKLFF
TGTGCCAGCAGCTTCCCTGCAACTAATGAAAAACTGTTTTTT
>TRBJ1-2|few|TRBD1|14|TRBV6-5
CASSSYRGAYGYTF
TGTGCCAGCAGTTCTTACAGGGGAGCATATGGCTACACCTTC
>TRBJ1-4|-|TRBD1|16|TRBV12-5
CASGLAGQGRNEKLFF
TGTGCTAGTGGTTTGGCCGGACAGGGCCGTAATGAAAAACTGTTTTTT
>TRBJ2-1|-|TRBD1|17|TRBV4-3
CASSQGFKQGAIYKQFF
TGCGCCAGCAGCCAAGGTTTCAAACAGGGGGCAATATATAAGCAGTTCTTC
>TRBJ2-7|-|TRBD2|17|TRBV9
CASSVGGVLAGVSEQYF
TGTGCCAGCAGCGTAGGGGGGGTCCTAGCGGGAGTATCCGAGCAGTACTTC
>TRBJ1-1|-|TRBD1|13|TRBV6-5
CASTKSGGTEAFF
TGTGCCAGCACCAAATCAGGGGGCACTGAAGCTTTCTTT
>TRBJ2-5|-|TRBD2|20|TRBV5-1
CASSPPGTSGGTTRGETQYF
TGCGCCAGCAGCCCCCCCGGGACTAGCGGGGGAACTACCCGGGGAGAGACCCAGTACTTC
>TRBJ1-2|-|-|13|TRBV7-9
CASSLVGGDGYTF
TGTGCCAGCAGCTTAGTTGGAGGTGATGGCTACACCTTC
>TRBJ1-2|-|-|13|TRBV6-6
CASSPGERDGYTF
TGTGCCAGCAGTCCGGGGGAAAGGGATGGCTACACCTTC
>TRBJ2-1|-|-|12|TRBV19
CASSQQISEQFF
TGTGCCAGTAGCCAACAGATAAGTGAGCAGTTCTTC
>TRBJ2-3|few|-|15|TRBV7-3
CASSLTGSSTDTQYF
TGTGCCAGCAGCTTAACTGGTAGCAGCACAGATACGCAGTATTTT
>TRBJ1-2|-|TRBD1|17|TRBV18
CASSPRGGSLVNYGYTF
TGTGCCAGCTCCCCCCGAGGGGGCAGTTTAGTTAACTATGGCTACACCTTC
>TRBJ1-2|-|TRBD1|18|TRBV4-1
CASSQEGMGGQPTYGYTF
TGCGCCAGCAGCCAAGAGGGAATGGGGGGACAGCCTACCTATGGCTACACCTTC
>TRBJ2-5|-|-|13|TRBV6-5
CASSAPAKETQYF
TGTGCCAGCAGTGCCCCTGCGAAAGAGACCCAGTACTTC
>TRBJ2-7|-|TRBD1|15|TRBV5-1
CASSYRQGGHYEQYF
TGCGCCAGCAGCTACCGACAGGGGGGCCACTACGAGCAGTACTTC
>TRBJ2-3|once|-|11|TRBV20-1
CSATGLNTQYF
TGCAGTGCAACGGGTCTCAATACGCAGTATTTT
>TRBJ2-7|once|-|15|TRBV10-3
CAISPSQLAGYEQYF
TGTGCCATCAGTCCTTCTCAACTAGCAGGGTACGAGCAGTACTTC
>TRBJ1-4|-|-|13|TRBV18
CASSTRQVEKLFF
TGTGCCAGCTCAACCCGACAGGTTGAAAAACTGTTTTTT
>TRBJ1-5|-|-|16|TRBV28
CASSLHPAVSNQPQHF
TGTGCCAGCAGTTTACACCCGGCGGTTAGCAATCAGCCCCAGCATTTT
>TRBJ2-3|-|TRBD1|16|TRBV4-3
CASSQGQGQGTDTQYF
TGCGCCAGCAGCCAAGGCCAAGGACAGGGCACAGATACGCAGTATTTT
>TRBJ1-2|few|TRBD1|16|TRBV13
CASSFPGQAINYGYTF
TGTGCCAGCAGCTTTCCGGGACAGGCTATAAACTATGGCTACACCTTC
>TRBJ1-1|-|-|13|TRBV7-3
CASRQQRNTEAFF
TGTGCCAGCAGGCAACAAAGGAACACTGAAGCTTTCTTT
>TRBJ2-7|-|-|15|TRBV27
CASSFRAGGGYEQYF
TGTGCCAGCAGTTTTCGGGCAGGGGGAGGTTACGAGCAGTACTTC
>TRBJ2-2|few|-|14|TRBV9
CASSVRQNTGELFF
TGTGCCAGCAGCGTAAGACAGAACACCGGGGAGCTGTTTTTT
>TRBJ1-1|-|-|16|TRBV5-1
CASSLEAVRMNTEAFF
TGCGCCAGCAGCTTGGAAGCGGTGAGAATGAACACTGAAGCTTTCTTT
>TRBJ1-6|-|TRBD1|15|TRBV5-4
CASSRGTGVESPLHF
TGTGCCAGCAGCCGCGGGACAGGGGTTGAATCACCCCTCCACTTT
>TRBJ1-5|few|-|13|TRBV19
CASSIGGGQPQHF
TGTGCCAGTAGTATAGGGGGGGGTCAGCCCCAGCATTTT
>TRBJ1-5|-|-|14|TRBV7-9
CASSYGDSNQPQHF
TGTGCCAGCAGCTACGGGGATAGCAATCAGCCCCAGCATTTT
>TRBJ1-2|-|-|10|TRBV28
CASSRGGYTF
TGTGCCAGCAGCAGGGGTGGCTACACCTTC
>TRBJ1-6|-|TRBD1|14|TRBV5-4
CASSTGQNNSPLHF
TGTGCCAGCAGCACGGGACAGAATAATTCACCCCTCCACTTT
>TRBJ2-4|-|TRBD2|14|TRBV29-1
CSVGQGGRQNIQYF
TGCAGCGTCGGCCAGGGAGGGAGACAAAACATTCAGTACTTC
>TRBJ2-1|-|TRBD2|13|TRBV9
CASSPSSGDEQFF
TGTGCCAGCAGCCCAAGTAGCGGGGATGAGCAGTTCTTC
>TRBJ1-1|once|TRBD1|14|TRBV28
CASSSTGMNTEAFF
TGTGCCAGCAGTTCGACAGGGATGAACACTGAAGCTTTCTTT
>TRBJ2-2|-|-|14|TRBV27
CASSLVANTGELFF
TGTGCCAGCAGTTTAGTAGCGAACACCGGGGAGCTGTTTTTT
>TRBJ2-5|-|-|13|TRBV28
CASSHGGGETQYF
TGTGCCAGCAGCCATGGGGGCGGTGAGACCCAGTACTTC
>TRBJ2-7|-|-|11|TRBV28
CASSFRGEQYF
TGTGCCAGCAGTTTTCGCGGTGAGCAGTACTTC
>TRBJ1-1|-|-|14|TRBV6-5
CASSYGLVNTEAFF
TGTGCCAGCAGTTACGGGCTGGTGAACACTGAAGCTTTCTTT
>TRBJ2-2|-|TRBD2|16|TRBV27
CASSFLPAGETGELFF
TGTGCCAGCAGTTTTCTCCCAGCGGGGGAAACCGGGGAGCTGTTTTTT
>TRBJ1-5|-|TRBD1|15|TRBV19
CASRTGTGGYQPQHF
TGTGCCAGTAGGACCGGGACAGGGGGGTATCAGCCCCAGCATTTT
>TRBJ1-2|-|TRBD1|17|TRBV23-1
CASSPSGQMAIRNGYTF
TGCGCCAGCTCACCTTCGGGACAGATGGCTATACGTAATGGCTACACCTTC
>TRBJ1-5|few|TRBD1|15|TRBV6-1
CASSEQGVFGQPQHF
TGTGCCAGCAGTGAACAGGGGGTGTTCGGTCAGCCCCAGCATTTT